One T cell receptor beta chain is described in this entry. Its antigen is currently unknown. This sample was included in a study of CD8 T cells in Susac syndrome. Study-level findings and limits: The study conceded that relatively few individuals underwent its TCR sequencing and HLA analysis.

The sequenced target, TCR beta, came from blood CD8+ and CD4+ T cells. Reverse transcription of about 0.5 to 1 ug RNA was carried out with random hexamers. TCRdb recomputed calls from the immunoSEQ multiplex PCR reads with MiXCR, one row per CDR3 protein. The data contain about 300,000 distinct CDR3 sequences, roughly 81% of them singletons. The specimen was CD8+ T cells from PBMCs. The receptor was isolated from a human donor with multiple sclerosis.

The CDR3 is CASSLALAGGLTTPSLYNEQFF. CDR3 nucleotide sequence: TGTGCCAGCAGCTTAGCGTTAGCGGGAGGGCTAACAACACCGTCCCTCTACAATGAGCAGTTCTTC. The chain uses TRBV7-8 and TRBJ2-1; the match to TRBD2 covers 11 bases. The germline V gene encodes CDR1 SGHVS and CDR2 FQNEAQ. The junction had 19 bases not matched to a gene; V was cut back by 0 bases and J by 3 bases. This CDR3 region has 22 residues.